This T cell receptor (beta chain) appears in the sequencing data of a study of blood T cell repertoires in COVID-19. On the study more broadly: The samples span acute and convalescent COVID-19 from the United States, Italy and Spain. PBMCs, B-cell-depleted T cells, or T cells were the source of the cDNA or gDNA that made up the material.

V lost 8 bases, J lost 7 bases, and 9 bases lay in between. Germline CDR1 is MDHEN and CDR2 is SYDVKM. The CDR3 spans 11 residues. Clones were sequenced by immunoSEQ multiplex PCR, and TCRdb holds only the in-frame ones, with some missing. The data show over 250,000 clones, less than 90% seen once. The receptor's source is a human donor in a cohort sampled during active COVID-19. The V and J genes are TRBV28 and TRBJ2-4; D is uncertain. Sample: peripheral blood. The CDR3 bases are TGTGCCAGCCGTTCTGTTAACATTCAGTACTTC. Amino acid sequence: CASRSVNIQYF.